This T cell receptor (beta chain) was recovered during a study of cytomegalovirus exposure and HLA in healthy donors. For the study at large: Unique TCR beta sequences numbering over 100 million came from 150 million to 200 million T cells in an earlier analysis. Unique TCRs from HLA-typed donors, 80 million to 90 million of them, were held in an early data release.

Use of 60 Vbeta and 13 Jbeta primers characterized the PCR. Sequenced by immunoSEQ multiplex PCR; TCRdb stores in-frame clones only, minus some. The profile shows about 140,000 clones, around 80% of them singletons. Healthy donors of bone marrow made up the group. Details on this clone: Mismatch with germline at one junction end may stem from a read error.

Germline assignment: CDR1 SEHNR and CDR2 FQNEAQ (reference sequence). CDR3 size: 12 residues. Sequencing was carried out using PBMCs. The gene calls are TRBV7-9 and TRBJ1-1; weak D call: TRBD1 (5 bases). The sequence was obtained from a female donor in good health and CMV-seronegative. The DNA for the CDR3 is TGTTCCAGCAGTCGACAGTACACTGAAGCTTTCTTT. It yields the protein CSSSRQYTEAFF.